Listed below are T cell receptor beta chains from one sample, sequenced in a study of somatic mutations in cytotoxic T cells in rheumatoid arthritis. Generated by immunoSEQ multiplex PCR, the TCRdb table keeps only in-frame clones and is missing some. The sample lists roughly 3,900 clones; 93% were seen once. The specimen was CD8+ T cells sorted from blood. These receptors all stem from an older woman with rheumatoid arthritis. Both conserved end residues are part of each CDR3. A D gene is named only where the DNA matches it firmly. Clone size, where shown, is once, few, many, or a class for clones that have expanded.

J,V,size,D,DNA,CDR3
TRBJ1-1,TRBV6-5,once,-,TGTGCCAGCAGTTACTCGGGGAGTACAGAAGCTTTCTTT,CASSYSGSTEAFF
TRBJ2-1,TRBV6-6,-,TRBD2,TGTGCCAGCAGACCCACTAGCGGGATCTCCTACAATGAGCAGTTCTTC,CASRPTSGISYNEQFF
TRBJ1-5,TRBV9,-,TRBD1,TGTGCCAGCAGCGCCAGTAGGGACAGGGGGTTCCAGCCCCAGCATTTT,CASSASRDRGFQPQHF
TRBJ2-5,TRBV9,-,-,TGTGCCAGCAGCGTACGACGGGGAGAGACCCAGTACTTC,CASSVRRGETQYF
TRBJ1-2,TRBV10-1,-,-,TGCGCCAGCAGTGACCTCGAAAACAGCGGCTACACCTTC,CASSDLENSGYTF
TRBJ1-3,TRBV6-5,-,-,TGTGCCAGCAGTTACGGGGGGACTGGAAACACCATATATTTT,CASSYGGTGNTIYF
TRBJ2-3,TRBV6-5,-,-,TGTGCCAGCAGTTCGGCGGGTCCAGCAGATACGCAGTATTTT,CASSSAGPADTQYF
TRBJ2-5,TRBV7-6,-,TRBD1,TGTGCCAGCAGCTCCTGGGACAGGCTAGAGACCCAGTACTTC,CASSSWDRLETQYF
TRBJ2-1,TRBV2,once,TRBD2,TGTGCCAGCACTCCCCTTCCGGGGGGGCTTAATGAGCAGTTCTTC,CASTPLPGGLNEQFF
TRBJ2-1,TRBV27,-,-,TGTGCCAGCAGTTCGATTAGTGAGCAGTTCTTC,CASSSISEQFF
TRBJ2-3,TRBV4-1,-,TRBD1,TGCGCCAGCAGCCAAGATCCGGCAGACAGGGTCCCTAAATACACAGATACGCAGTATTTT,CASSQDPADRVPKYTDTQYF
TRBJ2-1,TRBV5-1,-,TRBD2,TGCGCCAGCAGCTTTAGCGGGGTTACCTACAATGAGCAGTTCTTC,CASSFSGVTYNEQFF
TRBJ2-1,TRBV29-1,-,TRBD2,TGCAGCGCGTACCTCGGGGGGGGCACTGAGCAGTTCTTC,CSAYLGGGTEQFF
TRBJ2-5,TRBV2,-,TRBD2,TGTGCCAGCAGTACAACTAGCGGGAGGGCCGGGGGCCTACAAGAGACCCAGTACTTC,CASSTTSGRAGGLQETQYF
TRBJ2-2,TRBV6-4,few,-,TGTGCCAGCAGTGACTCGCGTCGTGGGGAGCTGTTTTTT,CASSDSRRGELFF
TRBJ2-3,TRBV30,-,TRBD1,TGTGCCTGGCAGGGGGCTAACACAGATACGCAGTATTTT,CAWQGANTDTQYF
TRBJ2-1,TRBV11-2,-,TRBD2,TGTGCCAGCAGCTTAGTGGCTAGCGGGAGGGCCGATGAGCAGTTCTTC,CASSLVASGRADEQFF
TRBJ2-7,TRBV11-3,-,TRBD2,TGTGCCAGCAGCCCTCGGACTAGCGGGAAGGGACTCCGAGGCGAGCAGTACTTC,CASSPRTSGKGLRGEQYF
TRBJ1-1,TRBV5-1,-,-,TGCGCCAGCAGCTCGGGCCCGGGGGTGAACACTGAAGCTTTCTTT,CASSSGPGVNTEAFF
TRBJ1-1,TRBV7-2,-,-,TGTGCCAGCAGCCCATTATCCGGGACATCGAACACTGAAGCTTTCTTT,CASSPLSGTSNTEAFF
TRBJ2-1,TRBV5-1,-,TRBD2,TGCGCCAGCCAGCGTCAAGCGGGAGGTCCGAGCTCCTACAATGAGCAGTTCTTC,CASQRQAGGPSSYNEQFF
TRBJ2-2,TRBV11-2,-,-,TGTGCCAGCAGCCTTCTACACGGGGTACCAGAGCTGTTTTTT,CASSLLHGVPELFF
TRBJ2-3,TRBV4-1,-,TRBD2,TGCGCCAGCAGCCTACCGAGGGAGGGCCCTGGAGATACGCAGTATTTT,CASSLPREGPGDTQYF
TRBJ2-7,TRBV11-3,-,TRBD2,TGTGCCAGCAGCTTAGGGCTAGCGGAATTCTACGAGCAGTACTTC,CASSLGLAEFYEQYF
TRBJ2-3,TRBV19,-,TRBD2,TGTGCCAGTAGTTCCCCGACCGGGACTATTGCGGATCTCACAGATACGCAGTATTTT,CASSSPTGTIADLTDTQYF
TRBJ2-2,TRBV6-1,-,TRBD1,TGTGCCAGCAGTATCGACAGGGCGGGGGAGCTGTTTTTT,CASSIDRAGELFF